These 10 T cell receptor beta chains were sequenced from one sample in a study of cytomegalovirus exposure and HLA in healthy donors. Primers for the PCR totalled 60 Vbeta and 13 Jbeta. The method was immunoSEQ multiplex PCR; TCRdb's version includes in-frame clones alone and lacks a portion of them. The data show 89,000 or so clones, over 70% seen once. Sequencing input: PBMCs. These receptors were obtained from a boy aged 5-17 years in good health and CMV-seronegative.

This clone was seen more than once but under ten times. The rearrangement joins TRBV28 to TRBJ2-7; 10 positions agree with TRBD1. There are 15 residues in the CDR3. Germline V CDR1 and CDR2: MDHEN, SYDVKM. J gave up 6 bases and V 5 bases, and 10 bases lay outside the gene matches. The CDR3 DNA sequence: TGTGCCAGCAGTCCTTCCGGGACAGGGGCGTTCGAGCAGTACTTC. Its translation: CASSPSGTGAFEQYF. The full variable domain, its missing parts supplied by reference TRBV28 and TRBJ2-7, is DVKVTQSSRYLVKRTGEKVFLECVQDMDHENMFWYRQDPGLGLRLIYFSYDVKMKEKGDIPEGYSVSREKKERFSLILESASTNQTSMYLCASSPSGTGAFEQYFGPGTRLTVT.

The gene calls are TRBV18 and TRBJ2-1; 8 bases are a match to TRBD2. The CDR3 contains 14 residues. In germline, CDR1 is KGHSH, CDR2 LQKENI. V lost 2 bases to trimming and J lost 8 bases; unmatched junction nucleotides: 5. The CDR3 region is CASSPSGGGDEQFF. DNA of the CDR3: TGTGCCAGCTCACCATCCGGGGGGGGTGATGAGCAGTTCTTC.

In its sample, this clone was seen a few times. The CDR3 sequence: CASSPSSSRISNQPQHF. Here the CDR3 DNA reads TGCGCCAGCAGCCCCTCCTCATCCAGGATCTCCAATCAGCCCCAGCATTTT. The chain has TRBV4-1 and TRBJ1-5; D call uncertain. The CDR3 runs 17 residues. Germline V gene sequence: CDR1 MGHRA, CDR2 YSYEKL. The V end was cut by 4 bases, the J end by 3 bases, with 19 bases between.

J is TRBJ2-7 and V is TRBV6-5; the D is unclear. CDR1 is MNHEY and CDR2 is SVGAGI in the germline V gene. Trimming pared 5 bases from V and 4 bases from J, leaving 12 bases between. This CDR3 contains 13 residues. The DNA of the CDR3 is TGTGCCAGCAGTAGAGGAGTAGAGTACGAGCAGTACTTC. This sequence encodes CASSRGVEYEQYF.

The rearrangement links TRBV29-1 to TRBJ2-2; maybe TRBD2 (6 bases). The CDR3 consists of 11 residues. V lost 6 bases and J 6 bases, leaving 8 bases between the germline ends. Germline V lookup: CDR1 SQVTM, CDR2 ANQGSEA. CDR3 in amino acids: CSVTGAGELFF. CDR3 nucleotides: TGCAGCGTGACGGGAGCCGGGGAGCTGTTTTTT.

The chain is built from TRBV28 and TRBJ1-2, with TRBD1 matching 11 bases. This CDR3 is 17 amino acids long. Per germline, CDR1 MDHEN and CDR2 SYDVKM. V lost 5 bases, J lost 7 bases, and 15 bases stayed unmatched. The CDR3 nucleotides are TGTGCCAGCAGTCCGTCGGGGACAGGGGGTTTTCGTCCTGGCTACACCTTC. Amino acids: CASSPSGTGGFRPGYTF.

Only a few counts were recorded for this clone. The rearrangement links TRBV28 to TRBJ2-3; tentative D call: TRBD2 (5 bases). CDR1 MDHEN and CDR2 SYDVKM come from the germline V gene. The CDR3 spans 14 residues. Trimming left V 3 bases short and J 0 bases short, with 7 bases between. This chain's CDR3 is CASSLSGSTDTQYF. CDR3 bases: TGTGCCAGCAGTTTGAGCGGAAGCACAGATACGCAGTATTTT.

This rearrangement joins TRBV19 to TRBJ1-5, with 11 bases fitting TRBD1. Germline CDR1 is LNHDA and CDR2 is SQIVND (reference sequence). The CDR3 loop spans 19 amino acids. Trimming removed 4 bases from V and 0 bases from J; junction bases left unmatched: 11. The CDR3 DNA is TGTGCCAGTAGTAAAACGGGACAGGGGGAGAATGATAGCAATCAGCCCCAGCATTTT. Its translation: CASSKTGQGENDSNQPQHF.

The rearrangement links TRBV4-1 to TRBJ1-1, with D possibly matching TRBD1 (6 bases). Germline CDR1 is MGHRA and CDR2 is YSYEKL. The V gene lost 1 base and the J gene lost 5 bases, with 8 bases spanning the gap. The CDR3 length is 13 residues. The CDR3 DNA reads TGCGCCAGCAGCCAAGTAGGGGGAACTGAAGCTTTCTTT. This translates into CASSQVGGTEAFF.

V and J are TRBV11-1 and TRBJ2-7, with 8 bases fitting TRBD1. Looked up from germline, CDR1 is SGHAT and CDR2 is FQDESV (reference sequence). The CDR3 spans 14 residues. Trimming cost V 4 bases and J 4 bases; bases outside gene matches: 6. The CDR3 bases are TGTGCCAGCAGCTACTCAGGGGGCTTGTACGAGCAGTACTTC. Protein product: CASSYSGGLYEQYF.